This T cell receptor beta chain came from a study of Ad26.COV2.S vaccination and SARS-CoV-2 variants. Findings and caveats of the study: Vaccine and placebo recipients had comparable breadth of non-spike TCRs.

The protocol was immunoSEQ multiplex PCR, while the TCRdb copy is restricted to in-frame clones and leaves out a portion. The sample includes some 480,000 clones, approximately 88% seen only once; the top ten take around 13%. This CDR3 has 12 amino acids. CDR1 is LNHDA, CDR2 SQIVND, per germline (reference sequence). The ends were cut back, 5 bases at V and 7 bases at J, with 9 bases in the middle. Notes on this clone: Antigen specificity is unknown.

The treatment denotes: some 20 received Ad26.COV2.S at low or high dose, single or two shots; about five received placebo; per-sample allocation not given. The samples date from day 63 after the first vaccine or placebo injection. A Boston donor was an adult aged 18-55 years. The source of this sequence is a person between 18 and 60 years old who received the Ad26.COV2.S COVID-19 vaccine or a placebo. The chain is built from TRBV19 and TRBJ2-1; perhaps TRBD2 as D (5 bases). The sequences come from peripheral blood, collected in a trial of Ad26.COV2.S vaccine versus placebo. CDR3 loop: CASSDRTNEQFF. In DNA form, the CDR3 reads TGTGCCAGTAGTGACCGGACTAATGAGCAGTTCTTC.